This TCR beta chain was sequenced during a study of shared clonotypes between healthy human individuals. Study results and limitations: Genetic and exposure-history diversity was limited by the few donors.

CDR1 and CDR2 (germline): ENHRY, SYGVKD. V lost 7 bases, J lost 5 bases, and 6 bases stayed unmatched. CDR3 size: 13 residues. The method was immunoSEQ multiplex PCR; TCRdb's version includes in-frame clones alone and lacks a portion of them. The sample consists of 2,500,000 or so clones, 85% to 95% of them appearing once. This clone has a single count. As yet, its antigen is unknown. The source of this sequence is a man younger than 30 in good health. Some clones in this sample may be carry-over from other donors' samples. The sequencing input was naive CD4+ T cells from PBMCs. Subset noted: CD45RA+ positively selected. The chain joins TRBV10-3 to TRBJ2-7; 9 nucleotides agree with TRBD1. The CDR3 nucleotides are TGTGCCATCAATCGGGACAGGGACCACGAGCAGTACTTC. Encoded protein: CAINRDRDHEQYF.